Following are 7 T cell receptor beta chains from one sample sequenced in a study of T cell responses to AZD1222 COVID-19 vaccine. Clones were sequenced by immunoSEQ multiplex PCR, and TCRdb holds only the in-frame ones, with some missing. The sample shows more than 95,000 clones, roughly 92% of them seen only once. This material consisted of peripheral blood, taken on day 0 of AZD1222 vaccination. These receptors all come from an adult in good health.

This chain connects TRBV9 to TRBJ1-1; D is ambiguous. Trimming cost V 3 bases and J 4 bases, with 10 bases left between them. The CDR3 runs 13 residues. Germline V gene data show CDR1 as SGDLS and CDR2 as YYNGEE. The CDR3 protein is CASSGSVGTEAFF. In DNA, the CDR3 is TGTGCCAGCAGCGGGTCGGTCGGCACTGAAGCTTTCTTT.

This clone has more than one count but fewer than ten. This chain links TRBV10-3 with TRBJ1-6; 7 nucleotides align to TRBD1. Per the germline V gene, CDR1 is ENHRY and CDR2 is SYGVKD. The CDR3 runs 14 residues. Trimming took 3 bases from V and 12 from J; bases not matched to a gene: 8. In DNA form, the CDR3 reads TGTGCCATCAGTGATAGGGACAGTCGGGAACCCCTCCACTTT. It codes for CAISDRDSREPLHF.

The J gene is TRBJ2-1, the V gene TRBV5-1; D perhaps matches TRBD2 (6 bases). CDR1 SGHRS and CDR2 YFSETQ come from the germline V gene. The CDR3 has 18 amino acids. Trimming removed 2 bases from V and 2 bases from J, with 20 bases in between. CDR3: CASSFARLGGRAYNEQFF. The DNA for the CDR3 is TGCGCCAGCAGCTTTGCCCGCCTTGGAGGGAGAGCCTACAATGAGCAGTTCTTC.

On this clone itself: This sample includes further DNA sequences coding for the same CDR3. The chain is built from TRBV6-5 and TRBJ2-1; TRBD2 is a possible D gene (6 bases). Germline assignment: CDR1 MNHEY and CDR2 SVGAGI. Trimming left V 2 bases short and J 0 bases short, with 8 bases between. The CDR3 contains 15 residues. CDR3 residues: CASSYVGGSYNEQFF. The CDR3 nucleotides are TGTGCCAGCAGTTACGTGGGGGGCTCCTACAATGAGCAGTTCTTC.

This chain connects TRBV2 to TRBJ2-7, with D possibly being TRBD1 (5 bases). V gave up 3 bases and J gave up 6 bases, with 9 bases separating them. The CDR3 sequence is 12 residues long. Germline CDR1 SNHLY, CDR2 FYNNEI. The CDR3 DNA follows: TGTGCCAGCAGTGACAGGGCCGGCGAGCAGTACTTC. As protein: CASSDRAGEQYF.

V gene TRBV28 combines with J gene TRBJ2-7, with D possibly TRBD2 on 6 matching bases. CDR3 size: 13 residues. Trimming shortened V by 7 bases and J by 4 bases, and 14 bases separated the two germline ends. Germline assignment: CDR1 MDHEN and CDR2 SYDVKM. The CDR3 is CASIGGVGYEQYF. Here the CDR3 DNA reads TGTGCCAGCATAGGAGGGGTTGGGTACGAGCAGTACTTC.

DNA for the CDR3: TGTGCCAGCAGCCAAACAGAGGGGGAAGCTTTCTTT. Protein: CASSQTEGEAFF. The chain employs TRBV3-1 (or the pseudogene TRBV3-2) and TRBJ1-1; D possibly corresponds to TRBD1 (5 bases). V was cut by 2 bases and J by 8 bases, with 9 bases left in between. The CDR3 sequence is 12 residues long. Germline V gene sequence: CDR1 LGHDT, CDR2 YNNKEL (reference sequence).